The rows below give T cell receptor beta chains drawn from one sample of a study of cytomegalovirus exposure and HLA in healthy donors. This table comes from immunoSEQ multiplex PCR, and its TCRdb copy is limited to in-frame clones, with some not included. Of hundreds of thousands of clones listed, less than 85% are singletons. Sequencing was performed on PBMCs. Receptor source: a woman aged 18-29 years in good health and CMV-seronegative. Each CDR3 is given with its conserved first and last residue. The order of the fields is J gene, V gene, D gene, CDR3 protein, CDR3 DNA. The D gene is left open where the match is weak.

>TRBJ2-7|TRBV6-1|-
CASSDIGVNYEQYF
TGTGCCAGCAGTGACATCGGGGTGAATTACGAGCAGTACTTC
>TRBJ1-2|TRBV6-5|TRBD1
CASSPGTGGINGYTF
TGTGCCAGCAGCCCCGGGACAGGGGGCATTAATGGCTACACCTTC
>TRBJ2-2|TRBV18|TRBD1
CASSRGQGVTGELFF
TGTGCCAGCTCGAGGGGACAGGGAGTCACCGGGGAGCTGTTTTTT
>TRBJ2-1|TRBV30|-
CAWSDDYIETSYNEQFF
TGTGCCTGGAGCGACGACTACATTGAAACCAGCTACAATGAGCAGTTCTTC
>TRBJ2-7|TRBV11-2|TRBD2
CASSLVRTGLGGHEQYF
TGTGCCAGCAGCTTAGTGCGTACGGGACTAGGAGGGCACGAGCAGTACTTC
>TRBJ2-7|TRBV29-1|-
CNRGGRRGLDEQYF
TGCAACCGTGGTGGGAGGAGAGGATTGGACGAGCAGTACTTC
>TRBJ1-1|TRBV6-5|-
CASSYDTRGNTEAFF
TGTGCCAGCAGTTACGATACCAGGGGGAACACTGAAGCTTTCTTT
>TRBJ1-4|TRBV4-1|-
CASSPDFKNEKLFF
TGCGCCAGCAGCCCCGATTTTAAGAATGAAAAACTGTTTTTT
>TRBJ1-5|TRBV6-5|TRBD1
CASSSGTASNQPQHF
TGTGCCAGCAGTTCTGGGACAGCCAGCAATCAGCCCCAGCATTTT
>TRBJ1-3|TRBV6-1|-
CASIPDNSGNTIYF
TGTGCCAGCATTCCCGACAACTCTGGAAACACCATATATTTT